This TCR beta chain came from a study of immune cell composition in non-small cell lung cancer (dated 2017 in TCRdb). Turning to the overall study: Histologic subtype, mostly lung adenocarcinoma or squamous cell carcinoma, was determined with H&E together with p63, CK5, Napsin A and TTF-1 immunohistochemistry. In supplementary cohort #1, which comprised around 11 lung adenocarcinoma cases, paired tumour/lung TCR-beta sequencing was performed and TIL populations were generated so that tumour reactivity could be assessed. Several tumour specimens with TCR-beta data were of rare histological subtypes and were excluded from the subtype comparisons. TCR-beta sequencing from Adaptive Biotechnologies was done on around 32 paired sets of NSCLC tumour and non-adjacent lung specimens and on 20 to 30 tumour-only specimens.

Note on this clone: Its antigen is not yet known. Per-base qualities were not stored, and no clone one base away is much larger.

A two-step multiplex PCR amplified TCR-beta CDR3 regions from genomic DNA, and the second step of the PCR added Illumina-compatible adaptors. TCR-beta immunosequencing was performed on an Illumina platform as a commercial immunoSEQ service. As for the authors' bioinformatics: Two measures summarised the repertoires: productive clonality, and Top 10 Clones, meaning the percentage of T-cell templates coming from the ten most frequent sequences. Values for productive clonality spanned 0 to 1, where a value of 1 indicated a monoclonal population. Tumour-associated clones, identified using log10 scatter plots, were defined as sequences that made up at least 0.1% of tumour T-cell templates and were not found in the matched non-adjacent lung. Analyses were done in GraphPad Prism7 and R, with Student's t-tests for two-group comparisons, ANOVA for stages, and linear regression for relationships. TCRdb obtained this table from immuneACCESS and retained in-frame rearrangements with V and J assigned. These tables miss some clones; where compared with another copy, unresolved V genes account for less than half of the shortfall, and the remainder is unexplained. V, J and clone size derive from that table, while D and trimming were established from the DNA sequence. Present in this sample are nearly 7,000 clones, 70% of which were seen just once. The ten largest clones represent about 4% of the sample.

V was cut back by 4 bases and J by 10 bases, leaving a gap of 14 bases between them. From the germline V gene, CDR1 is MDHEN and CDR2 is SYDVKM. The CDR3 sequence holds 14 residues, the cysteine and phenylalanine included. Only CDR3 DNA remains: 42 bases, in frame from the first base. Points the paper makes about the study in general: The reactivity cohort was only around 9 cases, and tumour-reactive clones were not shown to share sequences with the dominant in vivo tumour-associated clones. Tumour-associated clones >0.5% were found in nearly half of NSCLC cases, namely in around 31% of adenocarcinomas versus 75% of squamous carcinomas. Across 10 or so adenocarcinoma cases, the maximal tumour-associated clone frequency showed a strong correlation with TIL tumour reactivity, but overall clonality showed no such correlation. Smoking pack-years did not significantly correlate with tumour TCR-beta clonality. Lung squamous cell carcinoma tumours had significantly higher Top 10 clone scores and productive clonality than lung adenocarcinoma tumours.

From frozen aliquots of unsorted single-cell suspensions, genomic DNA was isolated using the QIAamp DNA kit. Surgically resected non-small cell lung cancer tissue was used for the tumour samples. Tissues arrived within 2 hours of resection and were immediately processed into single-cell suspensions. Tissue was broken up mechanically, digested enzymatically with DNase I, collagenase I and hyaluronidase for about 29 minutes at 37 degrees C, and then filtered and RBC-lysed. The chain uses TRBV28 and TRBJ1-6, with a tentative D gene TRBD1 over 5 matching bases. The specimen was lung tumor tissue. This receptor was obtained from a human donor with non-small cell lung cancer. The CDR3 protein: CASSSPPQGSPLHF. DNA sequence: TGTGCCAGCAGTTCCCCCCCCCAGGGATCACCCCTCCACTTT.